At least ten counts were recorded for the clone carrying this T cell receptor (beta chain). The antigen remains undetermined. Using its own MiXCR run on the multiplex PCR reads, TCRdb lists one record per CDR3 protein. Here the sample spans more than 30,000 distinct CDR3 sequences, 63% being singletons. The CDR3 contains 14 residues. Germline V gives CDR1 MDHEN, CDR2 SYDVKM. V lost 0 bases and J lost 1, with 6 bases in between. This sample was included in a study of breast tumors, draining lymph nodes, adjacent tissues. Study results and limitations: Tumor TCR diversity was below lymph nodes but above nontumor tissue.

Sequencing was carried out using breast tumor tissue. This receptor was identified in a female donor with breast cancer. Some clones in this sample may be carry-over from other donors' samples. The J gene is TRBJ2-5, the V gene TRBV28; D not certain. The CDR3 reads CASSLWAGQETQYF. The CDR3 DNA sequence: TGTGCCAGCAGTTTATGGGCAGGCCAAGAGACCCAGTACTTC. Based on the CDR3 plus reference TRBV28 and TRBJ2-5, the full variable domain is DVKVTQSSRYLVKRTGEKVFLECVQDMDHENMFWYRQDPGLGLRLIYFSYDVKMKEKGDIPEGYSVSREKKERFSLILESASTNQTSMYLCASSLWAGQETQYFGPGTRLLVL.